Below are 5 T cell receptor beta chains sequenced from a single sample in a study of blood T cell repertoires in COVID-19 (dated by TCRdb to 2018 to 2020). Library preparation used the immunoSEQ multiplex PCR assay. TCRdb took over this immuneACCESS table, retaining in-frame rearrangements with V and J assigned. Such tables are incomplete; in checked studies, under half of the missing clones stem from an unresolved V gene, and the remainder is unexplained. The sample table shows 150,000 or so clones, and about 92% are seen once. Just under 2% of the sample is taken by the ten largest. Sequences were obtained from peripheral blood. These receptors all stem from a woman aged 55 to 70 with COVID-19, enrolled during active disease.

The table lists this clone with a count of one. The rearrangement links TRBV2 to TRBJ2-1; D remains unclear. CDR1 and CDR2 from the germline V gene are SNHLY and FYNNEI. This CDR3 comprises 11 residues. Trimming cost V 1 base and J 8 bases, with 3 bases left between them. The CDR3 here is CASSEVYEQFF. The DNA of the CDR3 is TGTGCCAGCAGTGAAGTCTATGAGCAGTTCTTC.

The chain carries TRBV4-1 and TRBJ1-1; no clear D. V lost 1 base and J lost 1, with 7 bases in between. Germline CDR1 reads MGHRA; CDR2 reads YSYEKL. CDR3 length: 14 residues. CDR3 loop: CASSQGYKNTEAFF. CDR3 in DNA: TGCGCCAGCAGCCAAGGGTACAAGAACACTGAAGCTTTCTTT.

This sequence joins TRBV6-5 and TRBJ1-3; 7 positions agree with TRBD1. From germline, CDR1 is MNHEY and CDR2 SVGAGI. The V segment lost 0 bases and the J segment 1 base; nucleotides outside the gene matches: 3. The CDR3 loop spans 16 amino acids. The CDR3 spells CASSYSWDRSGNTIYF. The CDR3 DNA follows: TGTGCCAGCAGTTACTCTTGGGACAGATCTGGAAACACCATATATTTT.

As DNA, the CDR3 is TGCGCCAGCAGCTTGTCTGGGGGCAACTACGAGCAGTACTTC. The encoded protein is CASSLSGGNYEQYF. The chain uses TRBV5-1 and TRBJ2-7; tentative D call: TRBD1 (6 bases). The V gene's germline CDR1 is SGHRS and CDR2 YFSETQ. There are 14 residues in the CDR3. V gave up 1 base and J gave up 3 bases, with 11 bases separating them.

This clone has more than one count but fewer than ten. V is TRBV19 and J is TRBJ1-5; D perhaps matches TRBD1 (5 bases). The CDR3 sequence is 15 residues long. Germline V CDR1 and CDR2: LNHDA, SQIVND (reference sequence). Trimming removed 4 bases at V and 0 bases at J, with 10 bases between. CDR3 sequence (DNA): TGTGCCAGTAGTACAGGGATTTATAGCAATCAGCCCCAGCATTTT. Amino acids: CASSTGIYSNQPQHF.